The clone carrying this T cell receptor (beta chain) was seen many times. Its antigen is as yet unknown. The sorted Tregs were CD4+CD25+CD127-/low cells. Overall study findings and caveats: Tumor memory CD4+ T cell TCR gene usage clustered with blood and lymph node memory CD4+ cells and lymph node naive CD4+ cells. Tumor-infiltrating Treg TCR alpha and beta sequences overlapped most with tumor naive CD4+ T cells, then blood naive.

In TCRdb, the 5' RACE reads were re-called with MiXCR into one record per CDR3 protein. Of 9,000 to 10,000 distinct CDR3 sequences listed, 14% are singletons. The sequencing sample was made of Tregs sorted from blood. The sequence was collected from a female donor with breast cancer.

The DNA of the CDR3 is TGCGCCAGCAGATCAAACTCCGGGACAGGGGCGAAAGAGCAGTACTTC. Protein sequence: CASRSNSGTGAKEQYF. This sequence joins TRBV5-1 and TRBJ2-7; 10 bases are a match to TRBD1. The CDR3 covers 16 residues. Looked up from germline, CDR1 is SGHRS and CDR2 is YFSETQ. V was clipped by 5 bases and J by 7 bases; unmatched bases: 15.